This T cell receptor beta chain came from a study of blood T cells in healthy people across ages. About this clonotype: Its antigen is not identified. At one boundary the junction diverges from the germline segment, which might be a read error.

The study's findings and limits: There was no known CMV status for donors, so expanded clonotype changes were possibly confounded.

Primers used in a second PCR of roughly 7 to 12 cycles were a sample-barcoded 5' primer and a J-beta primer mix. The template-switch adaptor, which had 12 random nucleotides, put a tag on each cDNA molecule. TCRdb fed the 5' RACE reads into MiXCR, producing one record per CDR3 protein. The table shows 850,000 to 1,000,000 distinct CDR3 sequences, with roughly 48% occurring only once. The germline CDR1 and CDR2 sequences are DFQATT and SNEGSKA (reference sequence). This CDR3 contains 13 residues. The clonotype originates from a man under 40 in good health. Material: blood. V usage is TRBV20-1 and J usage is TRBJ2-1; 9 positions match TRBD1. The CDR3 reads CNATGGGKNEQFF. CDR3 nucleotide sequence: TGCAATGCTACAGGGGGCGGCAAGAATGAGCAGTTCTTC.